Listed below are T cell receptor beta chains from one sample, sequenced in a study of shared clonotypes between healthy human individuals. The method was immunoSEQ multiplex PCR; TCRdb's version includes in-frame clones alone and lacks a portion of them. The sample shows fewer than 3 million clones, less than 95% of them seen only once. The material sequenced was naive CD4+ T cells from PBMCs. These receptors were taken from a man aged 18 to 29 in good health. Some clones in this sample may be carry-over from other donors' samples. Both conserved end residues are part of each CDR3. The D gene is left open where the match is weak. Clone size is given for some rows only: seen once, a few or many times, or a class if the clone is expanded.

j_call: TRBJ2-1; v_call: TRBV7-3; d_call: -; clone_size: -; cdr3_nt: TGTGCCAGCAGCCCCTCAATGATCGGGAGCTTGAATGAGCAGTTCTTC; cdr3_aa: CASSPSMIGSLNEQFF
j_call: TRBJ2-2; v_call: TRBV27; d_call: -; clone_size: -; cdr3_nt: TGTGCCAGCAGTTTATGGGGCGGACCGAACACCGGGGAGCTGTTTTTT; cdr3_aa: CASSLWGGPNTGELFF
j_call: TRBJ1-2; v_call: TRBV19; d_call: -; clone_size: -; cdr3_nt: TGTGCCAGTAGTATAATAAGGGTCCCCAGACTTAACTATGGCTACACCTTC; cdr3_aa: CASSIIRVPRLNYGYTF
j_call: TRBJ2-3; v_call: TRBV29-1; d_call: TRBD2; clone_size: -; cdr3_nt: TGCAGCGTTACTAGCGGGAGGGCCGTGGATACGCAGTATTTT; cdr3_aa: CSVTSGRAVDTQYF
j_call: TRBJ2-5; v_call: TRBV7-6; d_call: -; clone_size: -; cdr3_nt: TGTGCCACCAGGGAAGAGACCCAGTACTTC; cdr3_aa: CATREETQYF
j_call: TRBJ2-1; v_call: TRBV4-1; d_call: TRBD2; clone_size: -; cdr3_nt: TGCGCCAGCAGCCTCGGACTAGTCGATGAGCAGTTCTTC; cdr3_aa: CASSLGLVDEQFF
j_call: TRBJ1-1; v_call: TRBV18; d_call: TRBD1; clone_size: -; cdr3_nt: TGTGCCAGCTCACCCTTAGGCACAGGGGGAGTGAACACTGAAGCTTTCTTT; cdr3_aa: CASSPLGTGGVNTEAFF
j_call: TRBJ2-3; v_call: TRBV25-1; d_call: -; clone_size: -; cdr3_nt: TGTGCCAGCAGTGCTACCTGGGATACGCAGTATTTT; cdr3_aa: CASSATWDTQYF
j_call: TRBJ2-7; v_call: TRBV5-1; d_call: TRBD1; clone_size: -; cdr3_nt: TGCGCCAGCAGCTTCCAGGGGGCCTACGAGCAGTACTTC; cdr3_aa: CASSFQGAYEQYF
j_call: TRBJ2-7; v_call: TRBV27; d_call: TRBD1; clone_size: once; cdr3_nt: TGTGCCAGCAGTTTATATAGGAGAACGAGGGGACAGGGAAGGCCGGCCTACGAGCAGTACTTC; cdr3_aa: CASSLYRRTRGQGRPAYEQYF
j_call: TRBJ2-3; v_call: TRBV11-2; d_call: TRBD2; clone_size: -; cdr3_nt: TGTGCCAGCAGCCCCGTCCTAGCGGGAGTTTCAGATACGCAGTATTTT; cdr3_aa: CASSPVLAGVSDTQYF
j_call: TRBJ2-7; v_call: TRBV6-5; d_call: -; clone_size: -; cdr3_nt: TGTGCCAGCAGTAATGAGGGGGAGACCGCCTACGAGCAGTACTTC; cdr3_aa: CASSNEGETAYEQYF
j_call: TRBJ2-2; v_call: TRBV20-1; d_call: -; clone_size: -; cdr3_nt: TGCAGTGCTAGAGATCACGGGGAGCTGTTTTTT; cdr3_aa: CSARDHGELFF
j_call: TRBJ2-7; v_call: TRBV5-5; d_call: -; clone_size: -; cdr3_nt: TGTGCCAGCAGCTTGGGGATCGTGGTTACCTACGAGCAGTACTTC; cdr3_aa: CASSLGIVVTYEQYF
j_call: TRBJ1-4; v_call: TRBV5-1; d_call: TRBD1; clone_size: -; cdr3_nt: TGCGCCAGCAGCTTGGCCGTGGGACAGGGGAATGAAAAACTGTTTTTT; cdr3_aa: CASSLAVGQGNEKLFF
j_call: TRBJ1-4; v_call: TRBV28; d_call: -; clone_size: once; cdr3_nt: TGTGCCAGCAGTTTACGAGAACCAGGGTCCGGTCGGGAAAAACTGTTTTTT; cdr3_aa: CASSLREPGSGREKLFF
j_call: TRBJ2-7; v_call: TRBV29-1; d_call: TRBD2; clone_size: -; cdr3_nt: TGCAGCGTTGTTATAGGACTAGCGGGAGACGAGCAGTACTTC; cdr3_aa: CSVVIGLAGDEQYF
j_call: TRBJ1-2; v_call: TRBV19; d_call: TRBD1; clone_size: -; cdr3_nt: TGTGCCAGTAGTACAGGGGGCAGTAGCTACACCTTC; cdr3_aa: CASSTGGSSYTF
j_call: TRBJ1-5; v_call: TRBV27; d_call: TRBD1; clone_size: -; cdr3_nt: TGTGCCAGCAGCCGCTTCGGACAGGGTGCCAATCAGCCCCAGCATTTT; cdr3_aa: CASSRFGQGANQPQHF
j_call: TRBJ2-3; v_call: TRBV5-1; d_call: TRBD2; clone_size: once; cdr3_nt: TGCGCCAGCAGAGTAGCGGGAGGCGGGGATACGCAGTATTTT; cdr3_aa: CASRVAGGGDTQYF
j_call: TRBJ2-2; v_call: TRBV5-1; d_call: TRBD2; clone_size: -; cdr3_nt: TGCGCCAGCAGCTTGCCCGGGACTAGCGGGATGAACACCGGGGAGCTGTTTTTT; cdr3_aa: CASSLPGTSGMNTGELFF
j_call: TRBJ1-2; v_call: TRBV27; d_call: TRBD1; clone_size: -; cdr3_nt: TGTGCCAGCAGTTCCCCGGCCAGGGGGCTCGATGGCTACACCTTC; cdr3_aa: CASSSPARGLDGYTF
j_call: TRBJ2-3; v_call: TRBV7-6; d_call: -; clone_size: -; cdr3_nt: TGTGCCAGCAGCCCTAGGGTTGGTACGCAGTATTTT; cdr3_aa: CASSPRVGTQYF